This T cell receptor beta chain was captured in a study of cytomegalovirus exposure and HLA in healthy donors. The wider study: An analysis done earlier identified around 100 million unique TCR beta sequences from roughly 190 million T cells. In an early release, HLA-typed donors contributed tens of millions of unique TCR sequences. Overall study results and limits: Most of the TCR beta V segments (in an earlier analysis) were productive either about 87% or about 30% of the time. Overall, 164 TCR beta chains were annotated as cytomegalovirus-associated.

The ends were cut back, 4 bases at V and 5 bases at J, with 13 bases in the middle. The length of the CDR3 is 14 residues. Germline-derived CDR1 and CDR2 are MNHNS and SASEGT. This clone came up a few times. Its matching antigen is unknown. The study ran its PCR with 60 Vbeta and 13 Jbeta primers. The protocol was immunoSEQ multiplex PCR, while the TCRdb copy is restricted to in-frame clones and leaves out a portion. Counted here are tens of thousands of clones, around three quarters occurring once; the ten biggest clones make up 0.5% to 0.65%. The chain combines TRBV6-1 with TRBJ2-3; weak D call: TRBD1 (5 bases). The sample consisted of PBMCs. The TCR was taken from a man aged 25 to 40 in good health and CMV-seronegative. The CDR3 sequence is CASSGLGLIDTQYF. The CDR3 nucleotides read TGTGCCAGCAGTGGGTTGGGGCTTATAGATACGCAGTATTTT.